These T cell receptor beta chains were read from a single sample in a study of shared clonotypes between healthy human individuals. Clones were sequenced by immunoSEQ multiplex PCR, and TCRdb holds only the in-frame ones, with some missing. The data contain about 2.2 million clones, about 94% of them singletons. Source material: naive CD8+ T cells from PBMCs. All receptors derive from a man between 18 and 35 years old in good health. Some clones in this sample may be carry-over from other donors' samples. Both conserved end residues are part of each CDR3. A D gene is named only where the DNA matches it firmly. Clone size is stated in some rows and not others, as once, few, many or a class when expanded.

J: TRBJ2-7
V: TRBV27
D: NA
size: NA
CDR3: CASSSNYEQYF
DNA: TGTGCCAGCAGTTCTAACTACGAGCAGTACTTC

J: TRBJ1-1
V: TRBV27
D: NA
size: few
CDR3: CASSPRSGPEAFF
DNA: TGTGCCAGCAGTCCCCGGTCAGGGCCCGAAGCTTTCTTT

J: TRBJ2-4
V: TRBV27
D: NA
size: once
CDR3: CASSPGGWSKNIQYF
DNA: TGTGCCAGCTCCCCGGGGGGCTGGTCCAAAAACATTCAGTACTTC

J: TRBJ2-2
V: TRBV27
D: NA
size: NA
CDR3: CASSFSRNTGELFF
DNA: TGTGCCAGCAGTTTCAGCAGAAACACCGGGGAGCTGTTTTTT

J: TRBJ2-7
V: TRBV5-6
D: NA
size: NA
CDR3: CASEVGGSYEQYF
DNA: TGTGCCTCCGAAGTGGGGGGATCCTACGAGCAGTACTTC

J: TRBJ2-1
V: TRBV5-1
D: NA
size: NA
CDR3: CASRPSGTYNEQFF
DNA: TGCGCCAGCAGACCGAGCGGAACTTACAATGAGCAGTTCTTC

J: TRBJ1-5
V: TRBV7-9
D: NA
size: few
CDR3: CASSLGRNQPQHF
DNA: TGTGCCAGCAGCTTAGGGAGAAATCAGCCCCAGCATTTT

J: TRBJ2-4
V: TRBV27
D: TRBD2
size: NA
CDR3: CASSLNSPSGSTIQYF
DNA: TGTGCCAGCAGTTTGAATTCGCCTAGCGGGAGTACCATTCAGTACTTC

J: TRBJ2-7
V: TRBV9
D: TRBD2
size: NA
CDR3: CASSPPGAGGPFEQYF
DNA: TGTGCCAGCAGCCCCCCGGGGGCGGGAGGGCCGTTCGAGCAGTACTTC

J: TRBJ1-2
V: TRBV9
D: NA
size: NA
CDR3: CASSADTEPTKDGYTF
DNA: TGTGCCAGCAGCGCCGACACAGAACCCACAAAGGATGGCTACACCTTC

J: TRBJ2-7
V: TRBV29-1
D: NA
size: NA
CDR3: CSVLGGAGGYEQYF
DNA: TGCAGCGTCCTGGGGGGCGCAGGGGGCTACGAGCAGTACTTC

J: TRBJ2-1
V: TRBV9
D: NA
size: NA
CDR3: CASSVDSQGQFF
DNA: TGTGCCAGCAGCGTAGACTCACAGGGGCAGTTCTTC

J: TRBJ2-1
V: TRBV9
D: NA
size: NA
CDR3: CASSDRDLNEQFF
DNA: TGTGCCAGCAGCGACCGGGACTTAAATGAGCAGTTCTTC

J: TRBJ1-2
V: TRBV27
D: NA
size: NA
CDR3: CASRGSDGVREGYTF
DNA: TGTGCCAGCAGAGGCTCTGACGGCGTGAGAGAGGGCTACACCTTC

J: TRBJ2-4
V: TRBV7-3
D: NA
size: NA
CDR3: CASSLTSGVQNIQYF
DNA: TGTGCCAGCAGCTTAACCTCTGGGGTCCAAAACATTCAGTACTTC

J: TRBJ2-3
V: TRBV13
D: NA
size: NA
CDR3: CASALWSDTQYF
DNA: TGTGCCAGCGCGTTATGGTCAGATACGCAGTATTTT

J: TRBJ1-2
V: TRBV29-1
D: TRBD1
size: NA
CDR3: CSALRPDREGDGYTF
DNA: TGCAGCGCTCTCAGGCCCGACAGGGAGGGGGATGGCTACACCTTC

J: TRBJ1-4
V: TRBV19
D: NA
size: NA
CDR3: CASRADIATNEKLFF
DNA: TGTGCCAGTAGGGCCGACATTGCAACTAATGAAAAACTGTTTTTT

J: TRBJ1-2
V: TRBV2
D: NA
size: few
CDR3: CASRGSGYTF
DNA: TGTGCCAGCAGAGGGAGCGGCTACACCTTC

J: TRBJ1-1
V: TRBV23-1
D: NA
size: NA
CDR3: CASSRIRHRVSEAFF
DNA: TGCGCCAGCAGTCGCATCCGACACAGGGTCTCTGAAGCTTTCTTT

J: TRBJ2-1
V: TRBV6-5
D: NA
size: NA
CDR3: CASTQGRNSYNEQFF
DNA: TGTGCCAGCACCCAAGGGCGGAACTCCTACAATGAGCAGTTCTTC

J: TRBJ1-2
V: TRBV5-6
D: NA
size: NA
CDR3: CASSLPRDYGYTF
DNA: TGTGCCAGCAGCTTGCCCAGGGACTATGGCTACACCTTC

J: TRBJ2-1
V: TRBV7-9
D: TRBD2
size: NA
CDR3: CASSPGTSGSVEQFF
DNA: TGTGCCAGCAGCCCGGGGACTAGCGGGAGTGTTGAGCAGTTCTTC

J: TRBJ2-1
V: TRBV6-8
D: TRBD2
size: NA
CDR3: CASIRRLAGGPSVLRKCNEQFF
DNA: TGTGCCAGCATTCGCCGGCTAGCGGGAGGACCATCCGTGCTCCGAAAATGCAATGAGCAGTTCTTC

J: TRBJ2-5
V: TRBV7-2
D: TRBD2
size: NA
CDR3: CASSLRDWTSQETQYF
DNA: TGTGCCAGCAGCTTAAGAGATTGGACTAGCCAAGAGACCCAGTACTTC

J: TRBJ2-2
V: TRBV28
D: NA
size: NA
CDR3: CASSTNLERYTGELFF
DNA: TGTGCCAGCAGTACCAATTTGGAGAGATACACCGGGGAGCTGTTTTTT

J: TRBJ2-7
V: TRBV27
D: NA
size: NA
CDR3: CASSLYARGGDEQYF
DNA: TGTGCCAGCAGTTTGTACGCGAGGGGGGGAGACGAGCAGTACTTC

J: TRBJ2-1
V: TRBV5-1
D: TRBD1
size: once
CDR3: CASSLGGTGPYNEQFF
DNA: TGCGCCAGCAGCTTAGGGGGGACAGGCCCCTACAATGAGCAGTTCTTC

J: TRBJ2-2
V: TRBV7-9
D: TRBD1
size: NA
CDR3: CASSHPRTGYPGELFF
DNA: TGTGCCAGCAGCCACCCTCGGACAGGGTACCCCGGGGAGCTGTTTTTT

J: TRBJ2-7
V: TRBV4-1
D: TRBD2
size: NA
CDR3: CASSQVSGRGYEQYF
DNA: TGCGCCAGCAGCCAAGTTAGCGGGAGAGGCTACGAGCAGTACTTC

J: TRBJ1-2
V: TRBV19
D: NA
size: NA
CDR3: CASSTGYGYTF
DNA: TGTGCCAGTAGTACTGGGTATGGCTACACCTTC

J: TRBJ2-5
V: TRBV16
D: NA
size: NA
CDR3: CASSPPTGQLLQETQYF
DNA: TGTGCCAGCAGCCCCCCCACGGGGCAGCTTCTACAAGAGACCCAGTACTTC

J: TRBJ2-5
V: TRBV6-5
D: TRBD1
size: NA
CDR3: CASSQDRGRETQYF
DNA: TGTGCCAGCAGTCAGGACAGGGGCAGGGAGACCCAGTACTTC

J: TRBJ1-4
V: TRBV11-2
D: NA
size: NA
CDR3: CASSLEGRLNEKLFF
DNA: TGTGCCAGCAGCTTAGAGGGTCGGCTTAATGAAAAACTGTTTTTT

J: TRBJ2-7
V: TRBV7-9
D: NA
size: NA
CDR3: CASSPTPPEQYF
DNA: TGTGCCAGCAGCCCGACTCCTCCCGAGCAGTACTTC

J: TRBJ1-1
V: TRBV2
D: TRBD1
size: NA
CDR3: CASKKGATTNTEAFF
DNA: TGTGCCAGCAAGAAGGGGGCAACGACCAACACTGAAGCTTTCTTT

J: TRBJ1-1
V: TRBV9
D: NA
size: NA
CDR3: CASTPAGGVSNTEAFF
DNA: TGTGCCAGCACCCCAGCGGGGGGGGTTTCGAACACTGAAGCTTTCTTT

J: TRBJ2-7
V: TRBV15
D: TRBD1
size: NA
CDR3: CATSRGDRWIPYEQYF
DNA: TGTGCCACCAGCAGAGGGGACAGGTGGATCCCCTACGAGCAGTACTTC

J: TRBJ2-5
V: TRBV9
D: NA
size: NA
CDR3: CASSSGAGWQETQYF
DNA: TGTGCCAGCAGCTCCGGGGCGGGGTGGCAAGAGACCCAGTACTTC

J: TRBJ1-4
V: TRBV7-9
D: NA
size: NA
CDR3: CASSPSLREEKLFF
DNA: TGTGCCAGCAGCCCCAGTTTACGGGAAGAAAAACTGTTTTTT

J: TRBJ2-7
V: TRBV27
D: NA
size: NA
CDR3: CASSWTRATYEQYF
DNA: TGTGCCAGCAGTTGGACCAGGGCCACCTACGAGCAGTACTTC

J: TRBJ2-7
V: TRBV9
D: TRBD2
size: NA
CDR3: CASSVAPAGGHYEQYF
DNA: TGTGCCAGCAGCGTAGCCCCAGCGGGAGGCCACTACGAGCAGTACTTC

J: TRBJ2-1
V: TRBV7-9
D: TRBD2
size: NA
CDR3: CASSPAAVAGVAEQFF
DNA: TGTGCCAGCAGCCCGGCGGCGGTGGCGGGAGTTGCTGAGCAGTTCTTC

J: TRBJ1-1
V: TRBV19
D: NA
size: few
CDR3: CASSRRDGGMNTEAFF
DNA: TGTGCCAGTAGTCGTCGGGACGGAGGCATGAACACTGAAGCTTTCTTT

J: TRBJ2-2
V: TRBV9
D: NA
size: once
CDR3: CASSVGKGTGELFF
DNA: TGTGCCAGCAGCGTAGGGAAAGGCACCGGGGAGCTGTTTTTT

J: TRBJ2-7
V: TRBV28
D: NA
size: once
CDR3: CASRGSSYEQYF
DNA: TGTGCCAGCAGGGGGTCGTCCTACGAGCAGTACTTC

J: TRBJ2-7
V: TRBV10-3
D: NA
size: NA
CDR3: CAISEPGQRGYEQYF
DNA: TGTGCCATCAGTGAGCCGGGACAAAGGGGCTACGAGCAGTACTTC

J: TRBJ1-1
V: TRBV5-1
D: NA
size: few
CDR3: CASSGGSMNTEAFF
DNA: TGCGCCAGCAGCGGGGGTTCCATGAACACTGAAGCTTTCTTT

J: TRBJ2-1
V: TRBV10-1
D: NA
size: NA
CDR3: CASSEDGDNEQFF
DNA: TGCGCCAGCAGTGAGGACGGAGACAATGAGCAGTTCTTC

J: TRBJ2-3
V: TRBV5-8
D: NA
size: once
CDR3: CASSSPRVLWYF
DNA: TGTGCCAGCAGCTCCCCCCGGGTGTTGTGGTATTTT

J: TRBJ2-7
V: TRBV30
D: NA
size: NA
CDR3: CAWTAGNYEQYF
DNA: TGTGCTTGGACTGCCGGAAACTACGAGCAGTACTTC

J: TRBJ2-4
V: TRBV15
D: NA
size: NA
CDR3: CATSSGVAKNIQYF
DNA: TGTGCCACCAGCAGCGGCGTAGCCAAAAACATTCAGTACTTC

J: TRBJ1-3
V: TRBV9
D: NA
size: NA
CDR3: CASSPPPTGNTIYF
DNA: TGTGCCAGCAGCCCACCCCCGACGGGAAACACCATATATTTT

J: TRBJ1-4
V: TRBV2
D: NA
size: NA
CDR3: CASRTPRTEKLFF
DNA: TGTGCCAGCAGGACACCAAGGACTGAAAAACTGTTTTTT

J: TRBJ2-1
V: TRBV27
D: NA
size: NA
CDR3: CASGTNGPAYNEQFF
DNA: TGTGCCAGCGGCACTAACGGACCAGCCTACAATGAGCAGTTCTTC

J: TRBJ2-7
V: TRBV27
D: TRBD2
size: NA
CDR3: CASSPSLSGGLSYEQYF
DNA: TGTGCCAGCAGTCCGTCCCTTAGCGGGGGCCTCTCCTACGAGCAGTACTTC

J: TRBJ1-2
V: TRBV5-8
D: NA
size: NA
CDR3: CASSPRGDWYGYTF
DNA: TGTGCCAGCAGCCCACGGGGGGACTGGTATGGCTACACCTTC

J: TRBJ1-1
V: TRBV7-9
D: NA
size: NA
CDR3: CASSSLGWSGTEAFF
DNA: TGTGCCAGCAGCTCTTTAGGGTGGTCCGGCACTGAAGCTTTCTTT

J: TRBJ1-2
V: TRBV28
D: NA
size: NA
CDR3: CASSFPASDGYGYTF
DNA: TGTGCCAGCAGTTTCCCCGCCTCCGACGGCTATGGCTACACCTTC

J: TRBJ2-1
V: TRBV9
D: NA
size: NA
CDR3: CASSARSPGNNEQFF
DNA: TGTGCCAGCAGCGCAAGATCCCCAGGAAACAATGAGCAGTTCTTC